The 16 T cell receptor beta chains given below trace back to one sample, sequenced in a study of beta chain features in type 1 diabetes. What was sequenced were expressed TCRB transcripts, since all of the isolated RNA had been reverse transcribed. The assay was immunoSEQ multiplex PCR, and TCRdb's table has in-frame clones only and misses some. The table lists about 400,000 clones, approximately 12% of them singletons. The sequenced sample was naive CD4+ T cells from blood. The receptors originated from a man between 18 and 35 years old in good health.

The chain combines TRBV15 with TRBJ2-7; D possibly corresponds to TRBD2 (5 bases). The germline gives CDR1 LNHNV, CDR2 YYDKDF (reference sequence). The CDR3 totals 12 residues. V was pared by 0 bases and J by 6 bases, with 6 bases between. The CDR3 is CATSRDGLEQYF. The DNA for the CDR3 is TGTGCCACCAGCAGAGACGGACTCGAGCAGTACTTC.

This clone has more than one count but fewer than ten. The CDR3 DNA follows: TGCGCCAGCAGCCAAGACTGGACGAGGGGGATCGCAGATACGCAGTATTTT. It encodes CASSQDWTRGIADTQYF. The chain joins TRBV4-1 to TRBJ2-3, with a possible D match to TRBD1 (6 bases). Germline values: CDR1 MGHRA, CDR2 YSYEKL. The CDR3 contains 17 residues. Trimming stripped 0 bases from V and 4 bases from J, with 17 bases between.

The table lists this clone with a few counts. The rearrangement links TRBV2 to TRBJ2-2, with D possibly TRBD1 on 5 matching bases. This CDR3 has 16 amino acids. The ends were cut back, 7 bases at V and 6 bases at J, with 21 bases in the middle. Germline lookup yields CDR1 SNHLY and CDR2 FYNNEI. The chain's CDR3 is CASNKARDGAAGELFF. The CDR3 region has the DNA TGTGCCAGCAACAAGGCCAGGGATGGTGCAGCCGGGGAGCTGTTTTTT.

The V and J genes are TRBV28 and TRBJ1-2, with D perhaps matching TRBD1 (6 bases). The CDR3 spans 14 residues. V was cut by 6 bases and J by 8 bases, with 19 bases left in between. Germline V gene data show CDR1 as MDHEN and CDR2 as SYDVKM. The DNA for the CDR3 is TGTGCCAGCAGGGGGGACACCATGGGGCGCGGCTACACCTTC. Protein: CASRGDTMGRGYTF.

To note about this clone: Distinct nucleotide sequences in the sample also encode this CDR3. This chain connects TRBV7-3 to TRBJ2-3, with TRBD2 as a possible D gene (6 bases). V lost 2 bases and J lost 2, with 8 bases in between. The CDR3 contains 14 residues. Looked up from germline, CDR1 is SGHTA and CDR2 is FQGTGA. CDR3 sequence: CASSLGRSTDTQYF. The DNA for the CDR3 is TGTGCCAGCAGCTTAGGGAGGTCCACAGATACGCAGTATTTT.

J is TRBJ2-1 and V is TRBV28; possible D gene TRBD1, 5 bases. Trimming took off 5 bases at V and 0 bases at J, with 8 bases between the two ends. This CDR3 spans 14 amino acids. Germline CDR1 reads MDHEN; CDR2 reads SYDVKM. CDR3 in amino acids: CASSRQSSYNEQFF. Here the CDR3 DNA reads TGTGCCAGCAGTCGACAGAGCTCCTACAATGAGCAGTTCTTC. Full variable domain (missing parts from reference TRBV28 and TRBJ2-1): DVKVTQSSRYLVKRTGEKVFLECVQDMDHENMFWYRQDPGLGLRLIYFSYDVKMKEKGDIPEGYSVSREKKERFSLILESASTNQTSMYLCASSRQSSYNEQFFGPGTRLTVL.

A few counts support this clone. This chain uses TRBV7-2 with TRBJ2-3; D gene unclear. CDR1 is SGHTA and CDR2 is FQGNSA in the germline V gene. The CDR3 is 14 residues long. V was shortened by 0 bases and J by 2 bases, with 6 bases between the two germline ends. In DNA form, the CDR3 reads TGTGCCAGCAGCTTAGCGGTGGCCACAGATACGCAGTATTTT. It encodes CASSLAVATDTQYF.

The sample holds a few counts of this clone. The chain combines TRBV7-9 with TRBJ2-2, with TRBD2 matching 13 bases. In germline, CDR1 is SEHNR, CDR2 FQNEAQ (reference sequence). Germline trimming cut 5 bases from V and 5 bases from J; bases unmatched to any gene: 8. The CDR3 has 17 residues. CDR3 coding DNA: TGTGCCAGCAGCCCCCCGGGACTAGCGGGAAATACCGGGGAGCTGTTTTTT. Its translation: CASSPPGLAGNTGELFF.

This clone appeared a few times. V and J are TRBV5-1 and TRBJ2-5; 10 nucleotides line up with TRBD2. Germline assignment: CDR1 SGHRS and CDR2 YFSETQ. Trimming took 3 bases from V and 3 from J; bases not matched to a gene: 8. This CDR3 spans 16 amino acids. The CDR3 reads CASSYGGLAGEETQYF. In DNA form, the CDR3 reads TGCGCCAGCAGCTACGGAGGGCTAGCGGGGGAAGAGACCCAGTACTTC. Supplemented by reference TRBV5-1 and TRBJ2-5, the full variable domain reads KAGVTQTPRYLIKTRGQQVTLSCSPISGHRSVSWYQQTPGQGLQFLFEYFSETQRNKGNFPGRFSGRQFSNSRSEMNVSTLELGDSALYLCASSYGGLAGEETQYFGPGTRLLVL.

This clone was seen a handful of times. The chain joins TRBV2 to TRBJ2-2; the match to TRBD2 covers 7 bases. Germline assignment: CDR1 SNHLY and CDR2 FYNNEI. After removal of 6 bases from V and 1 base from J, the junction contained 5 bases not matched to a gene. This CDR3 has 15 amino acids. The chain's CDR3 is CASSPWGGNTGELFF. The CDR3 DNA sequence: TGTGCCAGCAGCCCCTGGGGGGGGAACACCGGGGAGCTGTTTTTT.

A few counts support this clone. CDR3 sequence reads: CASSVGGGVGTPPTQYF. Written as DNA, the CDR3 is TGTGCCAGCAGCGTAGGCGGAGGGGTAGGGACCCCCCCTACGCAGTATTTT. The gene calls are TRBV9 and TRBJ2-3; D may be TRBD2 (6 bases). V lost 0 bases and J 8 bases, leaving 22 bases between the germline ends. The germline gives CDR1 SGDLS, CDR2 YYNGEE. The CDR3 length is 17 residues.

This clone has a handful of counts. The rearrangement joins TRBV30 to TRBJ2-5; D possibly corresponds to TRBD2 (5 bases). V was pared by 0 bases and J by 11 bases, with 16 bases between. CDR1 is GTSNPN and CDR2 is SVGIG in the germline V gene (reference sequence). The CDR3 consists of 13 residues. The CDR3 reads CAWSVIGPGVQYF. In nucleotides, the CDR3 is TGTGCCTGGAGTGTAATCGGGCCCGGGGTTCAGTACTTC.

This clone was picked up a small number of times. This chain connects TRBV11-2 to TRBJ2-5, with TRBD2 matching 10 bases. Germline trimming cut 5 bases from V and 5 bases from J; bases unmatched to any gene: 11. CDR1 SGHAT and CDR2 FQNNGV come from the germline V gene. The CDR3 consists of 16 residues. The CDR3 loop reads CASSPIAGGTEETQYF. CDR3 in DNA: TGTGCCAGCAGCCCGATAGCGGGAGGAACGGAGGAGACCCAGTACTTC.

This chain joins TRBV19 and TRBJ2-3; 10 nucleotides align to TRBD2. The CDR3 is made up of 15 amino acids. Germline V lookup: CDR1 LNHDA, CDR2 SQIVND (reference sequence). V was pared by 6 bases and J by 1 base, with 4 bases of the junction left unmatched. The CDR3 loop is CASSFSGGRTDTQYF. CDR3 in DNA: TGTGCCAGTAGCTTTAGCGGGGGGCGCACAGATACGCAGTATTTT.

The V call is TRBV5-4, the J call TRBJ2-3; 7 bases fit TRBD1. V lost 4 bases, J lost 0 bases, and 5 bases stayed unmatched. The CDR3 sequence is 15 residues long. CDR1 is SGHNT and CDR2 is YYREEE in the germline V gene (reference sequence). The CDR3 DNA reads TGTGCCAGCAGCCCGACAGGGCGGAGCACAGATACGCAGTATTTT. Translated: CASSPTGRSTDTQYF.

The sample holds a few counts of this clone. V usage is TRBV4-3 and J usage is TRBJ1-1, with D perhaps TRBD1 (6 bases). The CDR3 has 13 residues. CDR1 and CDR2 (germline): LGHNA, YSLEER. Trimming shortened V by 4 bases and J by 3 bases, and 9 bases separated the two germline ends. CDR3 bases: TGCGCCAGCAGCCGACGACAGGACACTGAAGCTTTCTTT. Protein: CASSRRQDTEAFF.